One sample yielded the 28 T cell receptor beta chains listed below, sequenced in a study of T cells in Graves' hyperthyroidism and ophthalmopathy (dated by TCRdb to 2018 to 2020). Library preparation was by multiplex PCR. The listed sequencing device is Illumina HiSeq 2000. The TCR beta CDR3 regions were amplified from RNA transcripts. For the first round of RT-PCR on the TCR CDR3, the HTBI primer set was used together with the Qiagen OneStep RT-PCR kit. In TCRdb, the public reads were trimmed at Q25 with fastp and aligned with MiXCR, with productive beta chains retained. For every CDR3 protein sequence, its rows merge into one entry that carries the most common genes and DNA. The sample table contains hundreds of thousands of distinct CDR3 sequences; only one count was recorded for approximately 42% of them. The biggest ten clones account for under 8% of the sample. Sequencing was carried out using peripheral blood or thyroid tissue (not recorded which). The receptors here all came from an adult man with Graves' disease, either hyperthyroidism or ophthalmopathy (not recorded which).

The V call is TRBV19, the J call TRBJ2-7, with 7 bases identical to TRBD2. The germline V gene has CDR1 LNHDA and CDR2 SQIVND (reference sequence). V shed 7 bases and J 0 bases; nucleotides not matched to a gene: 6. The CDR3 contains 14 residues. CDR3 amino acids: CASTRDYTSYEQYF. The CDR3 DNA sequence: TGTGCCAGTACCCGGGACTACACCTCCTACGAGCAGTACTTC.

Remarks on this clonotype: A read error is possible here, since a much larger clone lies one base away. This rearrangement joins TRBV10-3 to TRBJ1-6, with D unclear. Deletions cut 3 bases from V and 10 bases from J, with 10 bases between. The CDR3 covers 13 residues. CDR1 and CDR2 (germline): ENHRY, SYGVKD. CDR3: CAISEAGRSPLHF. The CDR3 DNA reads TGTGCCATCAGTGAAGCAGGCCGATCACCCCTCCACTTT.

This clonotype was observed at least ten times. V usage is TRBV2 and J usage is TRBJ1-4; TRBD1 agrees at 8 bases. Germline values: CDR1 SNHLY, CDR2 FYNNEI. Unmatched junction bases numbered 4, after V lost 3 bases and J lost 4 bases. The CDR3 runs 15 residues. The CDR3 sequence is CASSEDRVINEKLFF. DNA for the CDR3: TGTGCCAGCAGTGAGGACAGGGTCATTAATGAAAAACTGTTTTTT.

In its sample, this clonotype was seen many times. The V and J genes are TRBV29-1 and TRBJ1-4; TRBD1 aligns across 7 bases. The CDR3 is 13 amino acids. The J segment lost 8 bases and the V segment lost 6 bases, leaving 9 bases of the junction unmatched. The germline CDR1 and CDR2 sequences are SQVTM and ANQGSEA. CDR3 DNA sequence: TGCAGCGTGCGACAGGGCTTGGGGGAAAAACTGTTTTTT. Its translation is CSVRQGLGEKLFF.

This chain connects TRBV7-9 to TRBJ2-7, with 7 positions matching TRBD2. Germline CDR1 is SEHNR and CDR2 is FQNEAQ (reference sequence). The CDR3 consists of 14 residues. J lost 4 bases, V lost 4 bases, and 7 bases had no gene match. The CDR3 protein is CASSSLAEAYEQYF. The CDR3 DNA reads TGTGCCAGCAGCTCCCTAGCGGAAGCTTACGAGCAGTACTTC.

This clonotype was recorded many times. The V call is TRBV10-3, the J call TRBJ1-1; D not resolved. Trimming took off 8 bases at V and 0 bases at J, with 13 bases between the two ends. The germline gives CDR1 ENHRY, CDR2 SYGVKD. CDR3 length equals 14 residues. In nucleotides, the CDR3 is TGTGCCATCTCTAAGAGTCAGGTGAACACTGAAGCTTTCTTT. It is translated as CAISKSQVNTEAFF.

V gene TRBV6-6 combines with J gene TRBJ2-2, with D tentatively TRBD2 (6 bases). Germline CDR1 MNHNY, CDR2 SVGAGI (reference sequence). CDR3 length: 15 residues. The V end was cut by 0 bases, the J end by 8 bases, with 13 bases between. The CDR3 here is CASSYSTRGFGELFF. As DNA, the CDR3 is TGTGCCAGCAGTTACTCGACTAGAGGGTTTGGGGAGCTGTTTTTT.

The chain couples TRBV12-5 to TRBJ1-5; weak D call: TRBD1 (6 bases). There are 18 residues in the CDR3. The V end lost 0 bases, the J end lost 0 bases, and 15 bases lay between the germline ends. CDR1 and CDR2 from the germline V gene are LGHNT and FRNRAP. CDR3 protein: CASGLVQGGGYSNQPQHF. DNA for the CDR3: TGTGCTAGTGGTTTGGTACAGGGCGGTGGGTATAGCAATCAGCCCCAGCATTTT.

This clonotype appeared many times. The V call is TRBV7-9, the J call TRBJ2-7; TRBD1 agrees at 7 bases. Trimming at V came to 6 bases and at J to 2 bases, leaving 10 bases not matched to a gene. Looked up from germline, CDR1 is SEHNR and CDR2 is FQNEAQ (reference sequence). The CDR3 length is 15 residues. The CDR3 region is CASSRTGEGTYEQYF. The CDR3 coding sequence is TGTGCCAGCAGTCGCACAGGGGAAGGAACCTACGAGCAGTACTTC.

The sample holds many counts of this clonotype. The chain carries TRBV25-1 and TRBJ1-3, with 7 bases identical to TRBD1. There are 15 residues in the CDR3. Germline V gene sequence: CDR1 MGHDK, CDR2 SYGVNS. Trimming took 2 bases from V and 2 from J; bases not matched to a gene: 3. CDR3 DNA: TGTGCCAGCAGTGAACGACAGGGACCTGGAAACACCATATATTTT. Translated, it gives CASSERQGPGNTIYF.

Notes on this clonotype: Given a much more abundant clone one base away, this may be a read error. The rearrangement joins TRBV20-1 to TRBJ1-1; perhaps TRBD1 as D (5 bases). The CDR3 extends over 13 amino acids. Germline CDR1 is DFQATT and CDR2 is SNEGSKA (reference sequence). CDR3 DNA: TGCAGCGTTGAGGGGAGGTGGGACACTGAAGCTTTCTTT. As protein: CSVEGRWDTEAFF.

As for this clonotype: A read error may explain this, as a much larger clone is one base away. The chain links TRBV20-1 to TRBJ1-4; D is ambiguous. The ends were cut back, 3 bases at V and 7 bases at J, with 18 bases in the middle. Germline CDR1 DFQATT, CDR2 SNEGSKA (reference sequence). CDR3 length: 15 amino acids. The CDR3 DNA reads as TGCAGTGCTAGTACGGCTACATCGCTTAGTGAAAAACTGTTTTTT. Amino acids: CSASTATSLSEKLFF.

This clonotype was observed many times. This sequence joins TRBV29-1 and TRBJ1-1; D remains ambiguous. There are 12 residues in the CDR3. V gave up 4 bases and J gave up 4 bases, with 10 bases separating them. Germline CDR1 SQVTM, CDR2 ANQGSEA. CDR3 DNA: TGCAGCGTTGCGGGGTCCGGCACTGAAGCTTTCTTT. Protein sequence: CSVAGSGTEAFF.

This clonotype was observed a handful of times. The chain employs TRBV6-2 or TRBV6-3 and TRBJ1-1; a possible D gene is TRBD1 (5 bases). The V and J ends lost 5 bases and 6 bases respectively, with 10 bases between them. CDR3 length equals 12 residues. In germline, CDR1 is MNHEY, CDR2 SVGEGT. The CDR3, as DNA: TGTGCCAGCAGTAACCGAGGGGCTGAAGCTTTCTTT. It encodes CASSNRGAEAFF.

This clonotype was counted many times. The chain employs TRBV10-3 and TRBJ2-7, with D maybe TRBD2 (5 bases). The CDR3 is 14 amino acids. The V gene lost 0 bases and the J gene lost 5 bases, with 11 bases spanning the gap. CDR1 ENHRY and CDR2 SYGVKD come from the germline V gene. The CDR3 coding sequence is TGTGCCATCAGTGAGTCTAACCAGGAGGACGAGCAGTACTTC. Amino acids: CAISESNQEDEQYF.

The gene calls are TRBV19 and TRBJ1-2; TRBD1 matches 8 bases. The CDR3 totals 13 residues. The V gene end was trimmed by 8 bases and the J gene end by 4 bases; junction bases not matched to a gene: 6. Per the germline V gene, CDR1 is LNHDA and CDR2 is SQIVND (reference sequence). In DNA form, the CDR3 reads TGTGCCAGTCATCTACAGGGGGGCTATGGCTACACCTTC. It translates to CASHLQGGYGYTF.

At least ten counts were recorded for this clonotype. The V and J genes are TRBV2 and TRBJ2-7, with 8 bases fitting TRBD2. Germline trimming cut 7 bases from V and 8 bases from J; bases unmatched to any gene: 13. This CDR3 comprises 14 residues. Per the germline V gene, CDR1 is SNHLY and CDR2 is FYNNEI. Here the CDR3 reads CASTVGVRTSKQYF. CDR3 nucleotide sequence: TGTGCCAGCACGGTGGGGGTTCGGACTAGCAAGCAGTACTTC. The whole variable domain, filled in from reference TRBV2 and TRBJ2-7, reads EPEVTQTPSHQVTQMGQEVILRCVPISNHLYFYWYRQILGQKVEFLVSFYNNEISEKSEIFDDQFSVERPDGSNFTLKIRSTKLEDSAMYFCASTVGVRTSKQYFGPGTRLTVT.

In this sample, this clonotype turned up a few times. This sequence joins TRBV19 and TRBJ2-5; TRBD2 is a possible D gene (5 bases). Germline V CDR1 and CDR2: LNHDA, SQIVND (reference sequence). The ends were cut back, 4 bases at V and 4 bases at J, with 19 bases in the middle. The CDR3 is 16 amino acids. Here the CDR3 reads CASSRSGTSSIETQYF. The CDR3, as DNA: TGTGCCAGTAGTAGAAGCGGTACTTCCTCCATAGAGACCCAGTACTTC.

V is TRBV12-3 or TRBV12-4 and J is TRBJ1-4; D uncertain. V dropped 2 bases and J dropped 7 bases, with 14 bases sitting between them. This CDR3 spans 15 amino acids. The CDR3 bases are TGTGCCAGCAGTTTAACGTCTGGCGTAGGTGAAAAACTGTTTTTT. The encoded protein is CASSLTSGVGEKLFF.

This clonotype was counted a single time. The V call is TRBV15, the J call TRBJ2-6; the D is unclear. The CDR3 runs to 13 residues. V gave up 3 bases and J gave up 2 bases, with 2 bases separating them. Per the germline V gene, CDR1 is LNHNV and CDR2 is YYDKDF (reference sequence). The CDR3 sequence is CATSSPGANVLTF. The DNA of the CDR3 is TGTGCCACCAGCAGCCCTGGGGCCAACGTCCTGACTTTC.

V usage is TRBV11-1 and J usage is TRBJ1-4; D uncertain. The CDR3 extends over 14 amino acids. V gave up 6 bases and J gave up 1 base, with 9 bases separating them. Looked up from germline, CDR1 is SGHAT and CDR2 is FQDESV (reference sequence). The CDR3 sequence is CASRRSETNEKLFF. As DNA, the CDR3 is TGTGCCAGCAGAAGATCCGAAACTAATGAAAAACTGTTTTTT.

This clonotype showed up many times. The chain uses TRBV5-1 and TRBJ1-3, with 7 bases fitting TRBD1. This CDR3 spans 16 amino acids. Germline assignment: CDR1 SGHRS and CDR2 YFSETQ. V shed 1 base and J 4 bases; nucleotides not matched to a gene: 8. CDR3 nucleotides: TGCGCCAGCAGCTTGTCCCCGACAGGGACGGGAAACACCATATATTTT. Protein product: CASSLSPTGTGNTIYF.

This clonotype was detected once. The chain joins TRBV6-4 to TRBJ1-2; 8 bases are shared with TRBD1. The germline gives CDR1 MRHNA, CDR2 SNTAGT. V was clipped by 6 bases and J by 3 bases; unmatched bases: 18. The CDR3 contains 18 residues. The CDR3 DNA is TGTGCCAGCAGCTTAGATTATTCCGCAGGGGGCGGTGACTATGGCTACACCTTC. Amino acid sequence: CASSLDYSAGGGDYGYTF.

This clonotype was counted ten times or more. V usage is TRBV10-3 and J usage is TRBJ1-1; perhaps TRBD1 as D (5 bases). There are 11 residues in the CDR3. CDR1 and CDR2 from the germline V gene are ENHRY and SYGVKD. V lost 11 bases to trimming and J lost 2 bases, with 9 bases between them. Here the CDR3 reads CAAGPNTEAFF. For the CDR3, the DNA is TGTGCCGCGGGGCCAAACACTGAAGCTTTCTTT.

The rearrangement joins TRBV6-9 to TRBJ1-2; D ambiguous. Germline CDR1 is MNHGY and CDR2 is SVAAGI. The CDR3 sequence is 14 residues long. V lost 5 bases and J 8 bases, leaving 18 bases between the germline ends. As DNA, the CDR3 is TGTGCCAGCAGTGAAGGAGGATCCCTCTGGGGCTACACCTTC. It translates to CASSEGGSLWGYTF.

The chain recombines TRBV7-2 with TRBJ2-7; possibly TRBD2 for D (7 bases). Germline assignment: CDR1 SGHTA and CDR2 FQGNSA. V dropped 7 bases and J dropped 6 bases, with 25 bases sitting between them. This CDR3 spans 16 amino acids. CDR3 in amino acids: CASKVTRGGLPGEQYF. The CDR3 DNA follows: TGTGCCAGCAAGGTGACTAGGGGGGGCTTGCCTGGCGAGCAGTACTTC.

Concerning this clonotype: A much larger clone sits a single nucleotide away, making a read error possible. The chain is built from TRBV9 and TRBJ1-2, with 8 positions matching TRBD1. After removal of 0 bases from V and 4 bases from J, the junction contained 2 bases not matched to a gene. Germline V gene data show CDR1 as SGDLS and CDR2 as YYNGEE. This CDR3 is built from 14 residues. The CDR3 nucleotides are TGTGCCAGCAGCGTAGGGACAGGGATCTATGGCTACACCTTC. It encodes CASSVGTGIYGYTF.

The rearrangement uses TRBV25-1 and TRBJ1-1; D is undetermined. Trimming left V 1 base short and J 8 bases short, with 17 bases between. Germline V gene lookup returns CDR1 MGHDK and CDR2 SYGVNS. The length of the CDR3 is 15 residues. CDR3 loop: CASSELRAETGEAFF. CDR3 sequence (DNA): TGTGCCAGCAGTGAATTGCGGGCAGAGACGGGCGAAGCTTTCTTT.